This T cell receptor (beta chain) was captured in a study of blood T cell repertoires in COVID-19. Study overall: PBMCs, B-cell-depleted T cells, or T cells were the source of the cDNA or gDNA that made up the material.

Original processing notes: It was from reference gene primer amplification that nucleated cell counts were estimated. Assay used: immunoSEQ multiplex PCR; TCRdb lists only in-frame clones, some missing. V and J calls and clone size come straight from that table; D and trimming were deduced from the DNA. The table includes about 240,000 clones, approximately 83% detected once. V lost 2 bases to trimming and J lost 2 bases; unmatched junction nucleotides: 10. The CDR3 runs 17 residues. Germline V gene sequence: CDR1 PRHDT, CDR2 FYEKMQ (reference sequence). The sequence was obtained from a middle-aged woman with acute COVID-19. The sample taken for sequencing was PBMCs or T cells enriched from blood (not recorded which). V is TRBV13 and J is TRBJ2-7; 9 bases match TRBD1. The CDR3 here is CASSLLGRGQGAYEQYF. CDR3 DNA sequence: TGTGCCAGCAGCTTATTGGGAAGGGGACAGGGTGCCTACGAGCAGTACTTC.